The source of this TCR beta chain is a study of T cell changes during pregnancy in multiple sclerosis. Some clones are missing from TCRdb's copy, which holds only in-frame ones; the method was immunoSEQ multiplex PCR. The profile shows some 80,000 clones, 90% to 95% of them singletons. Per the germline V gene, CDR1 is LGHNA and CDR2 is YSLEER. V gave up 0 bases and J gave up 4 bases, with 10 bases separating them. The CDR3 runs to 15 residues. This clonotype was obtained from a female donor with multiple sclerosis, enrolled in a pregnancy study. This chain links TRBV4-3 with TRBJ1-5, with unresolved D. The sample consisted of peripheral blood, taken in the second trimester of pregnancy. The CDR3 DNA reads TGCGCCAGCAGCCAAGATCGCACAGTAAATCAGCCCCAGCATTTT. Translation: CASSQDRTVNQPQHF.